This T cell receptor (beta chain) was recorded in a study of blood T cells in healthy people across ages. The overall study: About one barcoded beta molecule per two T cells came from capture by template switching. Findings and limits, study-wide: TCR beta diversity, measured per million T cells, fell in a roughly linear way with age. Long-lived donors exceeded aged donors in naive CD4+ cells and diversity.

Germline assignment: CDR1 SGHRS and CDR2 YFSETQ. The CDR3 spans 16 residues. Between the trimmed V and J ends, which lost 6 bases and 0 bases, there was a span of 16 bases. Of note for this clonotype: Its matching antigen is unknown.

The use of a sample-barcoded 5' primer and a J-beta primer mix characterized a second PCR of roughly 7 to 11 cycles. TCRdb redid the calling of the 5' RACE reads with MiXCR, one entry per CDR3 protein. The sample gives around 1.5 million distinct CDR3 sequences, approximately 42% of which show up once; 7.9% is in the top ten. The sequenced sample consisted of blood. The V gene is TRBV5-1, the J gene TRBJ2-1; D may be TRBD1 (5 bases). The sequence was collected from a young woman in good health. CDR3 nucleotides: TGCGCCAGCACCTTAGGGGCTTCTAGCTCCTACAATGAGCAGTTCTTC. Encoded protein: CASTLGASSSYNEQFF.